This T cell receptor beta chain emerged from a study of vaccination and CD4 T cells after COVID-19. The CDR3 is made up of 15 amino acids. Sequenced with the Oncomine TCR Beta short-read assay was DNA taken from cultured CD4+ T cells. Cultured CD4+ T cells yielded the extracted genomic DNA. TCRdb recomputed calls from the PCR reads with MiXCR, one row per CDR3 protein. The top ten clones hold around 13% of a sample with approximately 9,600 distinct CDR3 sequences, 30% of them seen once. Worth noting for this clonotype: Its antigen remains unknown.

Treatment described: roughly 11-day PBMC culture with coronavirus spike peptide pools or control peptides (ViraFEST assay). Collection of the unexposed donor's CD4+ T cells took place before the COVID-19 pandemic (2011-2018). The TCR sequence derives from a human donor in good health. Sequencing was done on a sample of CD4+ T cells from blood, cultured in vitro. V is TRBV21-1 and J is TRBJ1-6. TRBV21-1 is shown as a pseudogene. Here the CDR3 DNA reads TGTGCCAGCGGGCTTGCGCGGGGATATAATTCACCCCTCCACTTT. Its protein product is CASGLARGYNSPLHF.